Reported below is one T cell receptor beta chain. This sample is drawn from a study of T cells after yellow fever vaccination. TCRdb analysed the 5' RACE reads with MiXCR anew, one entry per CDR3 protein. Altogether under 550,000 distinct CDR3 sequences are present, 20% to 25% being singletons, with the ten largest covering 16%. The receptor's source is a man younger than 35 who received the YFV17D yellow fever vaccine. This specimen was PBMCs, taken less than 25 days after the first yellow fever vaccination.

This chain's CDR3 is CAIRQTYEQYF. The DNA for the CDR3 is TGTGCCATCCGCCAGACCTACGAGCAGTACTTC. The chain has TRBV10-3 and TRBJ2-7; D uncertain. The CDR3 spans 11 residues. Germline lookup yields CDR1 ENHRY and CDR2 SYGVKD. The germline V and J ends were trimmed by 8 bases and 2 bases, with 7 bases remaining between them.